What follows is one TCR beta chain and its context. From germline, CDR1 is LNHDA and CDR2 SQIVND (reference sequence). V trimming: 6 bases; J trimming: 3 bases; junction bases outside the gene matches: 5. There are 15 residues in the CDR3. This entry belongs to a study of blood T cell repertoires in COVID-19. The assay was immunoSEQ multiplex PCR, and TCRdb's table has in-frame clones only and misses some. The top ten clones hold around 0.8% of a sample with 200,000 to 300,000 clones, roughly 86% of them seen once. V is TRBV19 and J is TRBJ2-3; 11 bases fit TRBD2. Sequenced material: peripheral blood. This sequence originates from a woman under 40 with acute or convalescent COVID-19. The CDR3 here is CASRTSGIRTDTQYF. CDR3 in DNA: TGTGCCAGTAGGACTAGCGGGATTCGAACAGATACGCAGTATTTT.